This T cell receptor (beta chain) was recovered during a study of cytotoxic CD8 clonotypes in ibrutinib-treated CLL. Clones were sequenced by immunoSEQ multiplex PCR, and TCRdb holds only the in-frame ones, with some missing. Seen here are around 150,000 clones, approximately 77% observed once, and the top ten hold roughly 2%. Concerning this clone itself: The antigen is not known.

General study points: Progressing and sustained-remission patients had different sampling times.

The CDR3 spans 13 residues. Germline V gene sequence: CDR1 ENHRY, CDR2 SYGVKD. Trimming shortened V by 11 bases and J by 7 bases, and 15 bases separated the two germline ends. The sequence was obtained from a human donor with chronic lymphocytic leukemia. This sample comprised PBMCs, obtained after 12 months of ibrutinib treatment. This rearrangement joins TRBV10-3 to TRBJ1-6; D is unclear. CDR3 in amino acids: CAHRWVENSPLHF. CDR3 coding DNA: TGTGCCCACCGCTGGGTTGAGAATTCACCCCTCCACTTT.